This T cell receptor (beta chain) was recovered during a study of blood T cell repertoires in COVID-19. Assay used: immunoSEQ multiplex PCR; TCRdb lists only in-frame clones, some missing. Of about 22,000 clones in the sample, approximately 91% were seen once. The CDR3 runs to 14 residues. Trimming took 1 base from V and 3 from J; bases not matched to a gene: 2. Germline V lookup: CDR1 MGHRA, CDR2 YSYEKL. The sequenced material came from peripheral blood. This TCR was recovered from a man between 65 and 85 years old with COVID-19, enrolled during active disease. V usage is TRBV4-1 and J usage is TRBJ2-5; 7 nucleotides align to TRBD2. CDR3 sequence: CASSQGAGEETQYF. CDR3 coding DNA: TGCGCCAGCAGCCAAGGCGCGGGGGAAGAGACCCAGTACTTC.